This T cell receptor beta chain was observed in a study of blood T cell repertoires in COVID-19. Study-level information: Researchers got acute and convalescent COVID-19 samples from the United States, Italy and Spain. T cells, B-cell-depleted T cells, or PBMCs provided the cDNA or gDNA that served as material.

This CDR3 comprises 17 residues. Germline-derived CDR1 and CDR2 are WSHSY and SAAADI. V shed 2 bases and J 1 base; nucleotides not matched to a gene: 7. In the original analysis: How many nucleated cells were present was estimated from reference gene primer amplification. Some clones are missing from TCRdb's copy, which holds only in-frame ones; the method was immunoSEQ multiplex PCR. Clone size and the V and J calls come from that table; the DNA yielded D and trimming. The table includes fewer than 300,000 clones, under 90% detected once. The receptor comes from a young woman with acute or convalescent COVID-19. Specimen: peripheral blood. V gene TRBV10-2 combines with J gene TRBJ2-2; 7 bases agree with TRBD2. Here the CDR3 DNA reads TGCGCCAGCAGTGAGATTGAGTGGGAGGGGAACACCGGGGAGCTGTTTTTT. Its translation: CASSEIEWEGNTGELFF.